Each of the 7 T cell receptor beta chains below was sequenced from the same sample in a study of blood T cell repertoires in COVID-19. Measured with immunoSEQ multiplex PCR; TCRdb has only the in-frame clones, and not every one. In the table there are about 120,000 clones, about 79% of which are singletons. Sequencing was done on a sample of peripheral blood. The receptors originated from a woman of 80 years or more with acute or convalescent COVID-19.

The rearrangement links TRBV7-2 to TRBJ2-5; 10 nucleotides match TRBD2. V lost 2 bases to trimming and J lost 2 bases; unmatched junction nucleotides: 5. Germline CDR1 reads SGHTA; CDR2 reads FQGNSA. This CDR3 spans 16 amino acids. The CDR3 nucleotides are TGTGCCAGCAGCTTATTTGGACTAGCGGATCAAGAGACCCAGTACTTC. This translates into CASSLFGLADQETQYF.

The rearrangement uses TRBV2 and TRBJ2-1, with TRBD1 identical over 9 bases. J was trimmed by 8 bases and V by 7 bases; bases with no gene match: 9. Germline V lookup: CDR1 SNHLY, CDR2 FYNNEI. CDR3 length: 14 amino acids. The CDR3 nucleotides read TGTGCCAGCACGTTACAGGGGGCATTGGATGAGCAGTTCTTC. It yields the protein CASTLQGALDEQFF.

The rearrangement uses TRBV30 and TRBJ2-3, with TRBD2 matching over 8 bases. V dropped 0 bases and J dropped 1; count of bases not matched to a gene: 9. Germline CDR1 and CDR2: GTSNPN and SVGIG (reference sequence). The CDR3 consists of 17 residues. Here the CDR3 reads CAWSVRAGGLGTDTQYF. For the CDR3, the DNA is TGTGCCTGGAGTGTACGGGCGGGGGGCCTTGGCACAGATACGCAGTATTTT.

The chain links TRBV19 to TRBJ2-3; 9 positions match TRBD2. V lost 3 bases, J lost 4 bases, and 8 bases stayed unmatched. Germline CDR1 LNHDA, CDR2 SQIVND (reference sequence). The CDR3 is 16 amino acids. CDR3 loop: CASSIPGAGGADTQYF. CDR3 DNA: TGTGCCAGTAGTATCCCCGGAGCGGGGGGCGCAGATACGCAGTATTTT.

This clone was detected only a few times. This rearrangement joins TRBV6-2 or TRBV6-3 to TRBJ2-2, with D possibly being TRBD2 (6 bases). With 4 bases removed from V and 1 base from J, the gap between germline ends came to 10 bases. This CDR3 comprises 15 residues. Germline V gives CDR1 MNHEY, CDR2 SVGEGT. The CDR3 reads CASSLRGKNTGELFF. CDR3 nucleotide sequence: TGTGCCAGCAGTTTGCGGGGAAAGAACACCGGGGAGCTGTTTTTT.

This clone was counted once. The CDR3 nucleotides read TGTGCCAGTTCCGCCCAGGCCTCGATTACAGAGCAGTACTTC. This encodes CASSAQASITEQYF. The genes are TRBV19 and TRBJ2-7; D remains unclear. The V end was cut by 8 bases, the J end by 7 bases, with 21 bases between. Germline CDR1 reads LNHDA; CDR2 reads SQIVND (reference sequence). There are 14 residues in the CDR3. Supplemented by reference TRBV19 and TRBJ2-7, the full variable domain reads DGGITQSPKYLFRKEGQNVTLSCEQNLNHDAMYWYRQDPGQGLRLIYYSQIVNDFQKGDIAEGYSVSREKKESFPLTVTSAQKNPTAFYLCASSAQASITEQYFGPGTRLTVT.

This chain uses TRBV18 with TRBJ1-6; TRBD1 matches 7 bases. From germline, CDR1 is KGHSH and CDR2 LQKENI. The trim removed 6 bases at V and 0 bases at J, leaving 8 bases unmatched. The CDR3 runs 17 residues. The CDR3 region has the DNA TGTGCCAGCTCCTATGACAGGGTCAGCTCCTATAATTCACCCCTCCACTTT. Translating gives CASSYDRVSSYNSPLHF.